A single sample gave rise to the 3 T cell receptor beta chains below, sequenced in a study of T cells after yellow fever vaccination. TCRdb re-called the 5' RACE reads with MiXCR, one entry per CDR3 protein. This sample has some 300,000 distinct CDR3 sequences, with roughly 9% found just once. The sample was CD4+ T cells sorted from PBMCs, taken 5 days after the yellow fever booster vaccination. The receptor source for this set is a man between 18 and 29 years old who received the YFV17D yellow fever vaccine.

This clonotype was detected only a few times. The chain joins TRBV12-3 or TRBV12-4 to TRBJ2-1; TRBD1 might be the D (5 bases). The CDR3 extends over 14 amino acids. Trimming cost V 0 bases and J 7 bases, with 10 bases left between them. The CDR3 loop reads CASSLAGRENEQFF. CDR3 DNA: TGTGCCAGCAGTTTAGCGGGCAGGGAAAATGAGCAGTTCTTC.

The chain links TRBV6-1 to TRBJ2-2, with D possibly being TRBD1 (5 bases). The CDR3 totals 13 residues. CDR1 and CDR2 (germline): MNHNS, SASEGT. V gave up 7 bases and J gave up 6 bases, with 12 bases separating them. Here the CDR3 reads CASNSRVAGELFF. Written as DNA, the CDR3 is TGTGCCAGCAATTCCAGGGTTGCCGGGGAGCTGTTTTTT.

This clonotype has only a few counts. The chain carries TRBV6-5 and TRBJ1-2; TRBD1 matches 9 bases. CDR1 and CDR2 (germline): MNHEY, SVGAGI. CDR3 size: 15 residues. The V and J ends lost 2 bases and 4 bases, in that order; junction bases with no gene match: 5. CDR3 amino acids: CASSYKGQGVYGYTF. The DNA of the CDR3 is TGTGCCAGCAGTTACAAGGGACAGGGAGTCTATGGCTACACCTTC.